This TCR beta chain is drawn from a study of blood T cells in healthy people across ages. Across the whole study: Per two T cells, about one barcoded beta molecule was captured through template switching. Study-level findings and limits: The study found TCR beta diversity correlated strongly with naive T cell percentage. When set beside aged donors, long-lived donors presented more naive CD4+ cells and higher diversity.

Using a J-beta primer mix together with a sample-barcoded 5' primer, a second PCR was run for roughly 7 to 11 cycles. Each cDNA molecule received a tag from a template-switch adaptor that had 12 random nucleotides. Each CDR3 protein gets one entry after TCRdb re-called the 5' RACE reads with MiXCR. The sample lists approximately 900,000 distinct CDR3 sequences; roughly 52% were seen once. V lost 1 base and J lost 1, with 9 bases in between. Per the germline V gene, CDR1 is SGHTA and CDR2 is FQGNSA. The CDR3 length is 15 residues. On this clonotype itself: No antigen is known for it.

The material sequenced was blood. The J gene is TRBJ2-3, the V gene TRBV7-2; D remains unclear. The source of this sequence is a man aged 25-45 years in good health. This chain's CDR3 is CASSLVGLRTDTQYF. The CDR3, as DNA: TGTGCCAGCAGCTTAGTGGGCCTCCGCACAGATACGCAGTATTTT.